A single sample gave rise to the 7 T cell receptor beta chains below, sequenced in a study of T cell repertoires in cytomegalovirus infection. TCRdb redid the calling of the reads with MiXCR, one entry per CDR3 protein. The sample shows roughly 860,000 distinct CDR3 sequences, over 25% of them seen only once. Their target antigens are unknown. Specimen: cultured CD8+ T cells from PBMCs, collected from culture after CMV antigen stimulation. Receptors were obtained from a human donor in good health (CMV status not recorded). Some clones in this sample may be carry-over from other donors' samples.

This chain links TRBV14 with TRBJ1-1; D call uncertain. The CDR3 covers 14 residues. Germline-derived CDR1 and CDR2 are SGHDN and FVKESK. V shed 2 bases and J shed 7 bases, with 14 bases lying between them. CDR3 sequence reads: CASSQTTYRNEAFF. CDR3 coding DNA: TGTGCCAGCAGCCAAACCACATACAGAAATGAAGCTTTCTTT. Variable domain in full (rest from reference TRBV14 and TRBJ1-1): EAGVTQFPSHSVIEKGQTVTLRCDPISGHDNLYWYRRVMGKEIKFLLHFVKESKQDESGMPNNRFLAERTGGTYSTLKVQPAELEDSGVYFCASSQTTYRNEAFFGQGTRLTVV.

This rearrangement joins TRBV27 to TRBJ2-3; D gene ambiguous. Between the trimmed V and J ends, which lost 2 bases and 0 bases, there was a span of 9 bases. The germline gives CDR1 MNHEY, CDR2 SMNVEV (reference sequence). The CDR3 spans 15 residues. CDR3 DNA: TGTGCCAGCAGTTTAATTTCTTATAGCACAGATACGCAGTATTTT. It is translated as CASSLISYSTDTQYF.

This clonotype was counted a few times. The V call is TRBV19, the J call TRBJ2-7; D may be TRBD1 or TRBD2 (5 bases each). Germline values: CDR1 LNHDA, CDR2 SQIVND (reference sequence). The CDR3 is made up of 14 amino acids. V was pared by 3 bases and J by 0 bases, with 9 bases between. CDR3 DNA sequence: TGTGCCAGTAGTATGGGACCAGGCTCCTACGAGCAGTACTTC. Protein: CASSMGPGSYEQYF.

This clonotype was recorded many times. The genes are TRBV7-9 and TRBJ2-7; no clear D. This CDR3 contains 13 residues. Trimming removed 1 base from V and 5 bases from J, with 9 bases in between. Per the germline V gene, CDR1 is SEHNR and CDR2 is FQNEAQ (reference sequence). CDR3 in amino acids: CASSLGGPNEQYF. Here the CDR3 DNA reads TGTGCCAGCAGCTTAGGCGGACCGAACGAGCAGTACTTC.

The chain couples TRBV27 to TRBJ1-6; unclear D gene. The germline V gene encodes CDR1 MNHEY and CDR2 SMNVEV (reference sequence). Trimming took off 7 bases at V and 0 bases at J, with 7 bases between the two ends. The CDR3 sequence is 14 residues long. The CDR3 loop is CASKTGSYNSPLHF. The CDR3 DNA is TGTGCCAGCAAGACGGGCTCCTATAATTCACCCCTCCACTTT.

This clonotype was detected only once. A junction boundary mismatches the germline segment, possibly from a read error. This sequence joins TRBV27 and TRBJ1-1, with D tentatively TRBD1 (5 bases). The CDR3 sequence is 14 residues long. Germline V gives CDR1 MNHEY, CDR2 SMNVEV (reference sequence). CDR3 sequence: CANSHGTANTEAFF. In DNA, the CDR3 is TGTGCCAACAGTCACGGGACGGCGAACACTGAAGCTTTCTTT.

The sample holds a few counts of this clonotype. The gene calls are TRBV2 and TRBJ2-1; weak D call: TRBD2 (6 bases). This CDR3 has 10 amino acids. Per germline, CDR1 SNHLY and CDR2 FYNNEI. Trimming pared 6 bases from V and 9 bases from J, leaving 6 bases between. DNA of the CDR3: TGTGCCAGCAGAGCGGGTGAGCAGTTCTTC. It specifies CASRAGEQFF.